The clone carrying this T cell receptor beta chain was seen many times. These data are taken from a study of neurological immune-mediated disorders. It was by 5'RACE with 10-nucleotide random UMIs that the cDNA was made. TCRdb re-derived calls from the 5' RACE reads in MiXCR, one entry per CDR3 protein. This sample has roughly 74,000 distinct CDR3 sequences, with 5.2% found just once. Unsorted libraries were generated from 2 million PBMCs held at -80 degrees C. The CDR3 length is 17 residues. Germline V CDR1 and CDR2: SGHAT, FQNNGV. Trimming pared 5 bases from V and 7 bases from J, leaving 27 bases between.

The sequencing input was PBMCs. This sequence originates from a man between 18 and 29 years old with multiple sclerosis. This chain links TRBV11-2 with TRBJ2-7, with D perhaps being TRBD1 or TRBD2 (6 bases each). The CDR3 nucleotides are TGTGCCAGCAGCCCTAGGGGAGGAGGCAGGGGACCTAGGGAGCAGTACTTC. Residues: CASSPRGGGRGPREQYF.